This TCR beta chain was captured in a study of T-cell reconstitution after alpha-beta-depleted transplantation in children. This CDR3 is 12 amino acids long. CDR1 is MDHEN, CDR2 SYDVKM, per germline. Trimming took off 4 bases at V and 13 bases at J, with 15 bases between the two ends. This clonotype has ten or more counts. Construction of the TCRbeta library involved unique molecular identifiers. TCRdb analysed the PCR reads with MiXCR anew, one entry per CDR3 protein. The sample carries some 840,000 distinct CDR3 sequences, approximately 15% recorded once. Material: PBMCs, mostly from graft donor cells, obtained 360 days after TCRalphabeta/CD19-depleted stem cell transplant. The chain recombines TRBV28 with TRBJ2-3; weak D call: TRBD2 (5 bases). This clonotype was sampled from a male patient younger than 18 who had a stem cell transplant for acute lymphoblastic leukemia, so the T cells may come from the graft donor. The CDR3 bases are TGTGCCAGCAGTTCCGGGATAATCGGGGAGTATTTT. Translating gives CASSSGIIGEYF.